This T cell receptor beta chain was identified during a study of monozygotic twins with inflammatory bowel disease (dated by TCRdb to between 2018 and 2021). At the level of the whole study: In total, roughly 30 monozygotic twin pairs made up the full study: 19 Danish pairs, all IBD-discordant, plus nine German pairs, of which four were IBD-concordant and five were IBD-discordant. The search for disease-associated traits relied mainly on comparing IBD patients with their genetically identical healthy co-twins within discordant pairs. Each individual had, on average, about 151 000 unique TCRalpha sequences and 181 000 unique TCRbeta sequences available for analysis.

From each donor, an approximately 2.3 ml peripheral blood sample was collected into PAXgene tubes and kept at -80 degrees C. Total RNA was isolated from whole blood with the PAXgene blood miRNA kit on an automated QIAcube, without T cell sorting. Peripheral blood from monozygotic twin pairs who were concordant or discordant for inflammatory bowel disease underwent deep TCRalpha and TCRbeta repertoire profiling using unique molecular barcoding. For every twin pair, smoking habits were documented, and each individual was categorised as a current, former or never smoker. Note on this clonotype: The clone's antigen remains unknown.

Summary of the overall study and its limitations: TCRbeta repertoire diversity, by inverse Simpson index, was decreased in IBD patients compared with their healthy co-twins. IBD patients shared fewer clonotypes with other individuals than healthy twins did, most markedly in patients showing signs of disease activity. No single strong signal or clonotype linked to IBD turned up in the results, so the idea that one exists was not supported. Because patients were on differing immunosuppressive treatments, the repertoires may have picked up extra background noise and inter-individual variability. Repertoire similarity did not differ between concordant and discordant twins, which could be due to limited statistical power. Distinction between different T cell subtypes could not be achieved in the analysis.

CDR1 and CDR2, per the germline V gene, are MNHNS and SASEGT. The CDR3 numbers 17 residues from cysteine through phenylalanine. Only the protein is available. Libraries came from 5' RACE. Preparation of each TCR library used around 3,500 ng of total RNA. For each sample, cDNA synthesis with SMARTScribe reverse transcriptase was split into eight separate reactions. During cDNA synthesis, template switching was used to introduce unique molecular identifiers that contained a 6-nucleotide sample barcode. Amplification of TCRalpha and TCRbeta cDNA involved two nested PCRs of approximately 16 and 9 cycles, and each PCR was followed by bead purification. Before amplification, the cDNA was both treated with uracil DNA-glycosylase and purified with the QIAquick PCR purification kit. The second PCR added Illumina TruSeq-compatible adapters along with sample-specific barcodes. Library quality and concentration were checked on TapeStation and Qubit, and libraries were pooled at approximately 5 ng each. Sequencing of pooled libraries was carried out on an Illumina HiSeq2500 single-index Rapid Run using 2 x 100 bp reads and custom sequencing primers. The paper's data handling went like this. MiGEC version 1.2.6 was used for UMI-based consensus assembly to correct PCR and sequencing errors. MiXCR version 2.1.1 was used for V(D)J alignment, clonotype assembly and CDR3 extraction. Gene usage, clonotype sharing and MAIT/NKT TCR abundance were normalised by analysing the top 1000, 10 000 and 20 000 clonotypes per sample. After downsampling to 27 000 UMIs, diversity was calculated as the inverse Simpson index using the vegan R package. Paired Mann-Whitney U tests were applied to discordant twin pairs, with Benjamini-Hochberg correction for multiple testing. Once TCRdb had reprocessed the reads, it stored one entry per CDR3 protein sequence and supplied no DNA. What appears here as the V and J calls and clone size reflects TCRdb's work, not the paper's. In this sample's table one finds around 150,000 distinct CDR3 sequences. Clones ranked in the top ten supply 2.8% of the sample.

The sequence joins TRBV6-1 to TRBJ2-2; the D call of TRBD2 rests on TCRdb alone, since no DNA is present to check it. Sequencing was done on a sample of blood. This receptor was taken from a human donor with ulcerative colitis or Crohn's disease, or a healthy co-twin of an affected twin (not recorded which). The CDR3 has the sequence CASSESRIAGDTGELFF.